The 13 T cell receptor beta chains listed next were all sequenced from one sample in a study of T-cell reconstitution after alpha-beta-depleted transplantation in children. During its preparation, the TCRbeta library received unique molecular identifiers. Each CDR3 protein is one row after TCRdb ran MiXCR on the PCR reads. The sample has hundreds of thousands of distinct CDR3 sequences, about 9.2% seen once. The material was PBMCs from the stem cell graft donor, obtained from the stem cell graft. The receptors derive from a human donor who donated a stem cell graft to a child with acute lymphoblastic leukemia.

The V gene is TRBV6-2 or TRBV6-3, the J gene TRBJ2-7, with 9 bases that match TRBD2. This CDR3 is 13 amino acids long. The ends lost 5 bases at V and 3 bases at J; junction bases unmatched: 2. From germline, CDR1 is MNHEY and CDR2 SVGEGT. This chain's CDR3 is CASSRLADYEQYF. The CDR3 nucleotides read TGTGCCAGCAGTAGACTAGCGGACTACGAGCAGTACTTC.

This clonotype has just a few counts. The chain carries TRBV4-2 and TRBJ1-6; D unresolved. The CDR3 loop spans 13 amino acids. Germline CDR1 and CDR2: LGHNA and YNFKEQ. V gave up 4 bases and J gave up 10 bases, with 11 bases separating them. CDR3 in amino acids: CASSLQVDSPLHF. The CDR3 DNA follows: TGTGCCAGCAGCCTGCAGGTTGACTCACCCCTCCACTTT.

This clonotype has more than one count but fewer than ten. The chain recombines TRBV6-2 or TRBV6-3 with TRBJ1-5; D remains ambiguous. The CDR3 is made up of 13 amino acids. Germline V CDR1 and CDR2: MNHEY, SVGEGT. With 2 bases removed from V and 4 bases from J, the gap between germline ends came to 6 bases. The CDR3 protein is CASSYKENQPQHF. CDR3 DNA sequence: TGTGCCAGCAGTTACAAGGAGAATCAGCCCCAGCATTTT.

This clonotype was picked up a small number of times. The chain carries TRBV30 and TRBJ1-1; 7 bases map to TRBD1. Trimming at V came to 6 bases and at J to 4 bases, leaving 8 bases not matched to a gene. Per germline, CDR1 GTSNPN and CDR2 SVGIG (reference sequence). CDR3 length: 13 amino acids. Written as DNA, the CDR3 is TGTGCCTGCCGGAGGGAGGGGGCCACTGAAGCTTTCTTT. It translates to CACRREGATEAFF.

The table lists this clonotype with many counts. The rearrangement uses TRBV20-1 and TRBJ2-1, with D perhaps given as TRBD1 or TRBD2 (7 bases each). CDR1 is DFQATT and CDR2 is SNEGSKA in the germline V gene (reference sequence). The germline V and J ends were trimmed by 5 bases and 6 bases, with 17 bases remaining between them. CDR3 length equals 14 residues. The CDR3 DNA reads TGCAGTGCTCCCCGACAGGGAGGGCGCAATGAGCAGTTCTTC. It encodes CSAPRQGGRNEQFF.

This chain joins TRBV5-1 and TRBJ2-3; weak D call: TRBD1 (6 bases). V gave up 5 bases and J gave up 2 bases, with 15 bases separating them. The CDR3 sequence is 15 residues long. The germline V gene has CDR1 SGHRS and CDR2 YFSETQ. The DNA for the CDR3 is TGCGCCAGCAGAACCCCGACAGGCGTCACAGATACGCAGTATTTT. It translates to CASRTPTGVTDTQYF.

This clonotype was counted many times. This rearrangement joins TRBV9 to TRBJ2-2, with 10 nucleotides matching TRBD2. The J segment lost 1 base and the V segment lost 0 bases, leaving 3 bases of the junction unmatched. The CDR3 is 17 amino acids. Germline V gives CDR1 SGDLS, CDR2 YYNGEE. Here the CDR3 reads CASSVGVAGGNTGELFF. Here the CDR3 DNA reads TGTGCCAGCAGCGTAGGCGTAGCGGGGGGGAACACCGGGGAGCTGTTTTTT.

The table lists this clonotype with many counts. The chain is built from TRBV10-3 and TRBJ2-1, with 7 bases that match TRBD2. CDR3 length: 13 residues. Germline V gives CDR1 ENHRY, CDR2 SYGVKD. J was trimmed by 8 bases and V by 10 bases; bases with no gene match: 11. The CDR3 loop is CATGGVGGDEQFF. The CDR3 nucleotides read TGTGCCACCGGGGGAGTGGGGGGGGATGAGCAGTTCTTC.

The chain is built from TRBV2 and TRBJ2-1; D might be TRBD1 (6 bases). Deletions cut 5 bases from V and 7 bases from J, with 12 bases between. Germline V gene sequence: CDR1 SNHLY, CDR2 FYNNEI. The CDR3 is 13 amino acids. CDR3 amino acids: CASSQTGGNEQFF. In DNA, the CDR3 is TGTGCCAGCAGTCAGACAGGAGGAAATGAGCAGTTCTTC.

The CDR3 loop is CASSQTTSPGETQYF. The CDR3 DNA reads TGTGCCAGCAGCCAAACGACTAGCCCCGGAGAGACCCAGTACTTC. The rearrangement uses TRBV3-1 and TRBJ2-5; 7 bases are shared with TRBD2. Germline V CDR1 and CDR2: LGHDT, YNNKEL (reference sequence). The CDR3 contains 15 residues. J was trimmed by 4 bases and V by 2 bases; bases with no gene match: 7.

This clonotype was counted at least ten times. The chain recombines TRBV11-2 with TRBJ2-3, with D uncertain. With 4 bases removed from V and 0 bases from J, the gap between germline ends came to 14 bases. This CDR3 has 16 residues. Germline CDR1 reads SGHAT; CDR2 reads FQNNGV. In nucleotides, the CDR3 is TGTGCCAGCAGCTGGCCGGACGGCACAAGCACAGATACGCAGTATTTT. It specifies CASSWPDGTSTDTQYF.

This clonotype was seen more than once but under ten times. The V call is TRBV20-1, the J call TRBJ2-5, with 12 bases aligning to TRBD2. The CDR3 length is 16 residues. The germline CDR1 and CDR2 sequences are DFQATT and SNEGSKA (reference sequence). With 1 base clipped from V and 1 base from J, the junction kept 4 bases outside the gene matches. The CDR3: CSARGLAGVTQETQYF. In DNA, the CDR3 is TGCAGTGCTAGAGGACTAGCGGGGGTAACCCAAGAGACCCAGTACTTC.

This clonotype occurred a few times. This rearrangement joins TRBV28 to TRBJ2-1; D gene uncertain. The CDR3 sequence is 12 residues long. Per the germline V gene, CDR1 is MDHEN and CDR2 is SYDVKM. Trimming removed 1 base at V and 10 bases at J, with 8 bases between. CDR3 in amino acids: CASSLSGTEQFF. CDR3 DNA sequence: TGTGCCAGCAGTTTATCGGGCACCGAGCAGTTCTTC.